The 20 T cell receptor beta chains below all came from one sample that was sequenced in a study of glioma-infiltrating T cells. Amplification of TCR alpha and beta CDR3 regions from RNA used iRepertoire nested multiplex PCR. TCRdb re-called the multiplex PCR reads with MiXCR, one entry per CDR3 protein. The sample records about 2,500 distinct CDR3 sequences, roughly 76% being singletons. Sequencing used glioma tissue, nonneoplastic brain tissue, or PBMCs (not recorded which). Every receptor here comes from a human donor with low-grade glioma or glioblastoma, undergoing nonglioma brain surgery, or in good health (not recorded which).

The genes are TRBV6-5 and TRBJ2-3, with 8 bases matching TRBD2. CDR3 size: 15 residues. Losses at the gene ends were 7 bases for V and 4 bases for J; bases not matched to a gene: 10. Germline CDR1 and CDR2: MNHEY and SVGAGI. CDR3 nucleotide sequence: TGTGCCAGCACCCGGGAGGGACCTAGCGCAGATACGCAGTATTTT. Translating gives CASTREGPSADTQYF.

V gene TRBV6-6 combines with J gene TRBJ1-2; 12 bases are a match to TRBD1. V lost 7 bases, J lost 8 bases, and 11 bases stayed unmatched. Germline assignment: CDR1 MNHNY and CDR2 SVGAGI (reference sequence). The CDR3 sequence is 15 residues long. The CDR3 bases are TGTGCCAGCACCCGGGGGGGACAGGGGGCGCCGGGCTACACCTTC. This sequence encodes CASTRGGQGAPGYTF.

The rearrangement uses TRBV7-9 and TRBJ1-4; TRBD1 matches at 7 bases. Germline CDR1 SEHNR, CDR2 FQNEAQ (reference sequence). The CDR3 extends over 13 amino acids. This chain's CDR3 is CAKSRDSDEKLFF. The CDR3 coding sequence is TGTGCAAAAAGCCGGGACAGCGATGAAAAACTGTTTTTT.

Only one count was recorded for this clonotype. The chain uses TRBV6-5 and TRBJ2-3; 8 bases match TRBD2. This CDR3 spans 15 amino acids. V was clipped by 6 bases and J by 8 bases; unmatched bases: 13. From germline, CDR1 is MNHEY and CDR2 SVGAGI. Written as DNA, the CDR3 is TGTGCCAGCAGGGAGCAAGGGACTAGTGGGGTTACGCAGTATTTT. Encoded protein: CASREQGTSGVTQYF.

The J gene is TRBJ1-1, the V gene TRBV27; the match to TRBD1 covers 7 bases. Germline CDR1 reads MNHEY; CDR2 reads SMNVEV (reference sequence). The ends lost 0 bases at V and 5 bases at J; junction bases unmatched: 3. The CDR3 runs to 14 residues. CDR3 nucleotides: TGTGCCAGCAGTTTATCGACAGGGAGGACTGAAGCTTTCTTT. It is translated as CASSLSTGRTEAFF.

As concerns this clonotype: One end of the junction varies from germline; a read error may be responsible. The genes are TRBV7-9 and TRBJ1-3; D gene unclear. The germline V gene encodes CDR1 SEHNR and CDR2 FQNEAQ (reference sequence). The CDR3 covers 15 residues. The CDR3 region has the DNA TGTGCCAGCAGCATTGGTACAGAGCCTAAAAACGCCATATATTTT. Its translation: CASSIGTEPKNAIYF.

About this clonotype: The junction departs from the called germline gene at one end, perhaps through a read error. This chain connects TRBV6-5 to TRBJ1-1; D possibly corresponds to TRBD1 (6 bases). CDR1 and CDR2 from the germline V gene are MNHEY and SVGAGI. The CDR3 extends over 13 amino acids. The CDR3 reads CVSSYWSRQEAFF. CDR3 coding DNA: TGTGTCAGCAGTTACTGGAGTAGACAGGAAGCTTTCTTC.

This clonotype is termed medium-sized (0.01 to 0.1%). Since a much larger clone is just one base distant, this may be a read error. This chain links TRBV27 with TRBJ2-1, with D possibly matching TRBD1 (6 bases). In germline, CDR1 is MNHEY, CDR2 SMNVEV (reference sequence). The CDR3 length is 13 residues. The chain's CDR3 is CASSLFQGNEQSF. The CDR3 DNA follows: TGTGCCAGCAGTTTATTCCAGGGGAATGAGCAGTCCTTC.

The chain combines TRBV13 with TRBJ1-2; D remains ambiguous. CDR3 length: 15 amino acids. Trimming cost V 3 bases and J 0 bases, with 11 bases left between them. The germline gives CDR1 PRHDT, CDR2 FYEKMQ (reference sequence). Here the CDR3 reads CASSLRGSANYGYTF. The CDR3 DNA is TGTGCCAGCAGCTTGAGAGGCTCAGCTAACTATGGCTACACCTTC.

This clonotype is judged large. The rearrangement links TRBV2 to TRBJ1-2, with D possibly TRBD1 on 6 matching bases. This CDR3 is built from 16 residues. Trimming pared 6 bases from V and 1 base from J, leaving 18 bases between. The V gene's germline CDR1 is SNHLY and CDR2 FYNNEI. The CDR3 nucleotides are TGTGCCAGCAGGTTCCTCTTCTCAGGGGTTAACTATGGCTACACCTTC. The encoded protein is CASRFLFSGVNYGYTF.

This clonotype was picked up many times. CDR3 in DNA: TGTGCCAGTAGTCTCCGGGGGGGAACACAAGAGACCCAGTACTTC. This sequence encodes CASSLRGGTQETQYF. This chain uses TRBV19 with TRBJ2-5; 8 nucleotides align to TRBD2. This CDR3 region has 15 residues. The germline gives CDR1 LNHDA, CDR2 SQIVND (reference sequence). With 5 bases clipped from V and 2 bases from J, the junction kept 7 bases outside the gene matches.

Judged by abundance, this clonotype is medium-sized (0.01 to 0.1%). V usage is TRBV2 and J usage is TRBJ2-5, with D perhaps matching TRBD1 (6 bases). The CDR3 spans 13 residues. The germline V gene encodes CDR1 SNHLY and CDR2 FYNNEI. Between the trimmed V and J ends, which lost 7 bases and 2 bases, there was a span of 11 bases. The CDR3, as DNA: TGTGCCAGCAAAAGGACAGCACAAGAGACCCAGTACTTC. This codes for CASKRTAQETQYF.

The chain recombines TRBV27 with TRBJ2-1, with D uncertain. CDR3 length equals 13 residues. Germline CDR1 and CDR2: MNHEY and SMNVEV (reference sequence). CDR3: CAVYLSQVHEQFF. The DNA of the CDR3 is TGTGCTGTTTACTTGTCCCAGGTCCATGAGCAGTTCTTC.

Of note for this clonotype: A read error is likely, as this CDR3 ends without the conserved phenylalanine or tryptophan. This chain joins TRBV6-2 or TRBV6-3 and TRBJ2-2; perhaps TRBD2 as D (6 bases). Trimming pared 6 bases from V and 3 bases from J, leaving 8 bases between. The CDR3 is 13 residues long. Germline V gene lookup returns CDR1 MNHEY and CDR2 SVGEGT. CDR3 DNA sequence: TGTGCCAGCAGGGGAGGAGACACCGGGGAGCTGTTTATT. The encoded protein is CASRGGDTGELFI.

With regard to this clonotype: A read error may account for a junction end that differs from germline. The chain has TRBV4-3 and TRBJ2-5, with D possibly being TRBD1 (6 bases). CDR3 size: 13 residues. Germline lookup yields CDR1 LGHNA and CDR2 YSLEER. In DNA form, the CDR3 reads TGCGCCAGCCGCCACGCAGGGGACGAGACCCAGTACTTC. Translation: CASRHAGDETQYF.

The chain couples TRBV6-1 to TRBJ2-3; D not resolved. The J call could be wrong; TRBJ1-5 is a better fit for the DNA end. The V gene's germline CDR1 is MNHNS and CDR2 SASEGT. The CDR3 runs 16 residues. Written as DNA, the CDR3 is TGTGCCAGCAGTCTTTCGACTAGCGGGAGAACAGCCCCGCAGCATTTT. Translation: CASSLSTSGRTAPQHF.

The chain combines TRBV14 with TRBJ2-7, with 10 positions matching TRBD2. Unmatched junction bases numbered 6, after V lost 4 bases and J lost 6 bases. Looked up from germline, CDR1 is SGHDN and CDR2 is FVKESK. There are 14 residues in the CDR3. The CDR3 nucleotides read TGTGCCAGCAGCCCAGAGAGGACTAGCGGCGAGCAGTACGTC. It codes for CASSPERTSGEQYV.

This clonotype appeared once. This chain links TRBV6-1 with TRBJ1-1; D gene unclear. Germline V lookup: CDR1 MNHNS, CDR2 SASEGT. This CDR3 contains 13 residues. The V end lost 8 bases, the J end lost 5 bases, and 15 bases lay between the germline ends. As DNA, the CDR3 is TGTGCCAGCCGTTGGTCACCGAAAACTGAAGCTTTCTTT. It codes for CASRWSPKTEAFF.

With respect to this clonotype: The junction shows a germline mismatch at one end, possibly a read error. V is TRBV6-5 and J is TRBJ1-2, with D perhaps TRBD1 (6 bases). The V gene's germline CDR1 is MNHEY and CDR2 SVGAGI. The CDR3 has 15 amino acids. This CDR3 reads CASTQEGRGARGYTF. In DNA, the CDR3 is TGTGCCAGCACCCAGGAGGGACGGGGGGCACGGGGCTACACTTTC.

The chain links TRBV27 to TRBJ2-5; tentatively, D is TRBD1 (5 bases). CDR1 and CDR2 (germline): MNHEY, SMNVEV (reference sequence). The CDR3 runs 14 residues. V lost 0 bases and J lost 5, with 10 bases in between. The CDR3 region has the DNA TGTGCCAGCAGTTTATCACATTCAGGGGAGACCCAGTACTTC. It translates to CASSLSHSGETQYF.